This section outlines one T cell receptor beta chain sequence together with its context. The antigen is undetermined. Assay: immunoSEQ multiplex PCR; the TCRdb copy retains only in-frame clones and omits some. Among some 500,000 clones, 90% to 97% were seen once, and the ten largest hold about 0.059%. Subsets obtained from CD4+ cells comprised CD45RA+ naive and CD45RA-negative memory cells. This entry is derived from a study of shared clonotypes between healthy human individuals. As for the study in general: Sampling drew on donors who were a couple of women and three men aged 18 to 49. CD4 naive cells filled three plates per donor, CD4 memory three, CD8 naive two and CD8 memory one.

This CDR3 has 15 residues. CDR1 is SGHRS and CDR2 is YFSETQ in the germline V gene. Trimming shortened V by 0 bases and J by 6 bases, and 13 bases separated the two germline ends. General observations from the study: Estimated richness was generally greater in naive than memory subsets.

This TCR came from a woman aged 30 to 39 in good health. The chain recombines TRBV5-1 with TRBJ2-1; D is perhaps TRBD1 (6 bases). Sequencing was performed on naive CD4+ T cells sorted from blood. Described subset: CD45RA+ positively selected. The CDR3 spells CASSLGQAKINEQFF. DNA for the CDR3: TGCGCCAGCAGCTTGGGACAGGCGAAAATCAATGAGCAGTTCTTC. Complete variable domain (other parts from reference TRBV5-1 and TRBJ2-1): KAGVTQTPRYLIKTRGQQVTLSCSPISGHRSVSWYQQTPGQGLQFLFEYFSETQRNKGNFPGRFSGRQFSNSRSEMNVSTLELGDSALYLCASSLGQAKINEQFFGPGTRLTVL.